These T cell receptor beta chains were read from a single sample in a study of regulatory T cells in long-lasting Graves disease. MiXCR, applied by TCRdb to the multiplex PCR reads, yields one record per CDR3 protein. The table lists around 510,000 distinct CDR3 sequences, around 21% of them singletons, with roughly 8% in the top ten. Sequencing was performed on peripheral blood mononuclear cells (PBMCs), taken when the disease was refractory, from a patient treated with antithyroid drugs. The origin of the receptors is a female donor with Graves disease. Both conserved end residues are part of each CDR3. The D gene is left open where the match is weak. Not every row has a clone size; where given, it reads once, few, many or a size class.

j_gene,len,v_gene,abundance,d_gene,CDR3nt,CDR3aa
TRBJ2-7,15,TRBV30,few,TRBD1,TGTGCCTGGAGTGTCGGGACAGGTTCTTCAGGGGAGCAGTACTTC,CAWSVGTGSSGEQYF
TRBJ1-2,13,TRBV29-1,few,TRBD1,TGCAGCACAACAGGGGGCGTTGGCTATGGCTACACCTTC,CSTTGGVGYGYTF
TRBJ1-5,15,TRBV12-3/TRBV12-4,.,.,TGTGCCAGCACCTCCTGGGAGGATGGCGATCAGCCCCAGCATTTT,CASTSWEDGDQPQHF
TRBJ2-7,17,TRBV10-3,.,TRBD1,TGTGCCATCAGTGAGTCGACGGGGACAGGGGGCCAATACGAGCAGTACTTC,CAISESTGTGGQYEQYF
TRBJ1-2,12,TRBV7-2,.,.,TGTGCCAGCAGCTTCCAGGGCCATGGCTACACCTTC,CASSFQGHGYTF
TRBJ2-7,20,TRBV11-2,.,TRBD2,TGTGCCAGCAGCCCTGCGGTGGAACTAGCGGGAGGTTTTCTTGCCTACGAGCAGTACTTC,CASSPAVELAGGFLAYEQYF
TRBJ2-7,14,TRBV7-9,.,.,TGTGCCAGCAGCCCAGTCTCGTGGGGGTACGAGCAGTACTTC,CASSPVSWGYEQYF
TRBJ1-5,15,TRBV6-2/TRBV6-3,many,.,TGTGCCAGCAGTTACGGAACGGACAGCAATCAGCCCCAGCATTTT,CASSYGTDSNQPQHF
TRBJ1-1,13,TRBV2,many,.,TGTGCCAGCGGGGAGATCCCGAACACTGAAGCTTTCTTT,CASGEIPNTEAFF
TRBJ1-2,17,TRBV7-2,.,TRBD1,TGTGCCAGCAGCCTAACCGGGACAGGGGTTCTGGTCTATGGCTACACCTTC,CASSLTGTGVLVYGYTF
TRBJ1-2,13,TRBV3-1,.,.,TGTGCCAGCAGCCAAGGGCACGTGGCTGGCTACACCTTC,CASSQGHVAGYTF
TRBJ2-7,14,TRBV11-2,many,.,TGTGCCAGCAGCTCCATGGGGACGATCTACGAGCAGTACTTC,CASSSMGTIYEQYF
TRBJ2-7,12,TRBV10-3,few,.,TGTGCCATCTCCGGGACGGCCTACGAGCAGTACTTC,CAISGTAYEQYF
TRBJ2-5,14,TRBV30,.,.,TGTGCCTGGAGTAAAGAGGCCGGCGGGGAGACCCAGTACTTC,CAWSKEAGGETQYF
TRBJ2-3,11,TRBV7-2,.,.,TGTGCCAACAGCTTAACAGATACGCAGTATTTT,CANSLTDTQYF
TRBJ2-3,16,TRBV6-1,.,.,TGTGCCAGCAGCGGTATAAGGGGATTTGGGACAGATACGCAGTATTTT,CASSGIRGFGTDTQYF
TRBJ2-7,15,TRBV7-9,.,.,TGTGCCAGCAGCCCAGGACTGGGGAGCTCCTACGAGCGGTACTTC,CASSPGLGSSYERYF
TRBJ1-6,15,TRBV6-1,many,TRBD1,TGTGCCAGCACCAGGGGACAGACCTATAATTCACCCCTCCACTTT,CASTRGQTYNSPLHF
TRBJ2-2,13,TRBV12-3/TRBV12-4,many,.,TGTGCCAGCAGTGCTGAGCTGGGCGGGGAGCTGTTTTTT,CASSAELGGELFF
TRBJ1-2,13,TRBV18,few,.,TGTGCCAGCTCACCCGGAGGCGGGTTTGGCTACACCTTC,CASSPGGGFGYTF
TRBJ2-5,11,TRBV20-1,few,.,TGCAGTGCTAGAGCTGGGGAGACCCAGTACTTC,CSARAGETQYF
TRBJ2-5,18,TRBV5-1,.,TRBD2,TGCGCCAGCAGCTTTTCCCGAACCCGACTAGCGGATCAAGAGACCCAGTACTTC,CASSFSRTRLADQETQYF
TRBJ2-7,14,TRBV28,many,TRBD1,TGTGCCAGCAGCCCCGGGACAGGGCTATACGAGCAGTACTTC,CASSPGTGLYEQYF